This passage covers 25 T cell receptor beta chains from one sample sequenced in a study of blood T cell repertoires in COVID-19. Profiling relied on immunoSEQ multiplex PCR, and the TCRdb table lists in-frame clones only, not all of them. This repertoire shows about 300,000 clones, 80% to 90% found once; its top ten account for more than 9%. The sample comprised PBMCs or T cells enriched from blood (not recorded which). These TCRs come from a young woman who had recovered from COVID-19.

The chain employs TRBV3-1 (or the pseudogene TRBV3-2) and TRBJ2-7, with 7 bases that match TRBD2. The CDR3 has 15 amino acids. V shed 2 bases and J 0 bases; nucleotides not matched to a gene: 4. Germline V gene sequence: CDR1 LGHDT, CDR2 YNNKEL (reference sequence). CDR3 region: CASSQTASGSYEQYF. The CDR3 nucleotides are TGTGCCAGCAGCCAAACCGCTAGCGGCTCCTACGAGCAGTACTTC.

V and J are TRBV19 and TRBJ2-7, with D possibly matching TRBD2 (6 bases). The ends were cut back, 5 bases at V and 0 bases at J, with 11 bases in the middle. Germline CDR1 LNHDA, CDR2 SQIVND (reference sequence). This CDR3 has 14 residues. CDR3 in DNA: TGTGCCAGTAGTGCTAGCGCAAGCTCCTACGAGCAGTACTTC. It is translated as CASSASASSYEQYF.

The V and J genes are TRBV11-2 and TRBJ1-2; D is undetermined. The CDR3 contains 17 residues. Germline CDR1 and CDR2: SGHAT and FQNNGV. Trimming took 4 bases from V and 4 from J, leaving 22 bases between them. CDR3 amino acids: CASSSSSNLLASYGYTF. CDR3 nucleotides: TGTGCCAGCAGCTCCTCATCTAACTTGTTGGCTAGCTATGGCTACACCTTC.

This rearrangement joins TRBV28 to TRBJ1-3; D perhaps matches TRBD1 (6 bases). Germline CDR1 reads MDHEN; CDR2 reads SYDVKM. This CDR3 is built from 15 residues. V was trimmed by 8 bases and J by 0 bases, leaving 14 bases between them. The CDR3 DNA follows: TGTGCCAGCTTCCAGGGGCTTTTCTCTGGAAACACCATATATTTT. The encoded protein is CASFQGLFSGNTIYF. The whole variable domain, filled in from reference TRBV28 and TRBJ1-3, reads DVKVTQSSRYLVKRTGEKVFLECVQDMDHENMFWYRQDPGLGLRLIYFSYDVKMKEKGDIPEGYSVSREKKERFSLILESASTNQTSMYLCASFQGLFSGNTIYFGEGSWLTVV.

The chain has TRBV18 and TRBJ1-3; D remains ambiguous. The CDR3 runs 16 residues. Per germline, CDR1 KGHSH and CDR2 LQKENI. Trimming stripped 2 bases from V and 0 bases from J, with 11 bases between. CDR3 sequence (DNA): TGTGCCAGCTCACCAGAGGGTGGGGACTCTGGAAACACCATATATTTT. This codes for CASSPEGGDSGNTIYF.

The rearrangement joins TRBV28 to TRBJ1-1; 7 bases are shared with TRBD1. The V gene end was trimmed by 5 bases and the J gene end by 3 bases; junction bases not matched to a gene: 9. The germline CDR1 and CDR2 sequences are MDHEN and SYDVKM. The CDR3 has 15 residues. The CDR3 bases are TGTGCCAGCAGTCTAACAGGGGCTCGGTACACTGAAGCTTTCTTT. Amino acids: CASSLTGARYTEAFF.

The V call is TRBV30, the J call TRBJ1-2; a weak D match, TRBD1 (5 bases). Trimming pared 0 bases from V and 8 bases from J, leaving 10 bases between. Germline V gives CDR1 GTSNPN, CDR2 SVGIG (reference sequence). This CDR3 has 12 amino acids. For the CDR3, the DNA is TGTGCCTGGAGTGTACTCAGGGAAGGCTACACCTTC. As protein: CAWSVLREGYTF. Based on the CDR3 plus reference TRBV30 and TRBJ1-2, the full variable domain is SQTIHQWPATLVQPVGSPLSLECTVEGTSNPNLYWYRQAAGRGLQLLFYSVGIGQISSEVPQNLSASRPQDRQFILSSKKLLLSDSGFYLCAWSVLREGYTFGSGTRLTVV.

In DNA form, the CDR3 reads TGCGCCAGCAGCCTCGGGCTAGCGGGAGGGAGAGCCAAAAACATTCAGTACTTC. Protein product: CASSLGLAGGRAKNIQYF. This sequence joins TRBV4-1 and TRBJ2-4, with TRBD2 matching over 12 bases. This CDR3 contains 18 residues. V lost 4 bases and J lost 0; bases outside the gene matches: 7. Germline CDR1 MGHRA, CDR2 YSYEKL.

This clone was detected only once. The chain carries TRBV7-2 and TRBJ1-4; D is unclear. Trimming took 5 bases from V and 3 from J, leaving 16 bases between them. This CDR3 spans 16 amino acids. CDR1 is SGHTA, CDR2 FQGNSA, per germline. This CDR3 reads CASSPVSGQPNEKLFF. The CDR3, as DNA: TGTGCCAGCAGCCCAGTTAGCGGGCAGCCTAATGAAAAACTGTTTTTT. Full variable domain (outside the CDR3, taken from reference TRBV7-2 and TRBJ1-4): GAGVSQSPSNKVTEKGKDVELRCDPISGHTALYWYRQSLGQGLEFLIYFQGNSAPDKSGLPSDRFSAERTGGSVSTLTIQRTQQEDSAVYLCASSPVSGQPNEKLFFGSGTQLSVL.

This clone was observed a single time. Here the CDR3 reads CASSPTTDSENTEAFF. The CDR3 DNA reads TGCGCCAGCAGCCCGACGACTGACAGCGAGAACACTGAAGCTTTCTTT. The V and J genes are TRBV5-1 and TRBJ1-1, with a tentative D call TRBD1 (5 bases). V lost 4 bases to trimming and J lost 1 base, with 17 bases between them. Germline values: CDR1 SGHRS, CDR2 YFSETQ. This CDR3 region has 16 residues.

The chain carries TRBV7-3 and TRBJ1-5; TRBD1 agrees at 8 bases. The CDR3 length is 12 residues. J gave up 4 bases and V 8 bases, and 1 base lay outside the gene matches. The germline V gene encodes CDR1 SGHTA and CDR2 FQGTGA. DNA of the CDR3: TGTGCCAGCCAGGGGGCGAATCAGCCCCAGCATTTT. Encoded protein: CASQGANQPQHF. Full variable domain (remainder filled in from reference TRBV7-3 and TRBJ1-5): GAGVSQTPSNKVTEKGKYVELRCDPISGHTALYWYRQSLGQGPEFLIYFQGTGAADDSGLPNDRFFAVRPEGSVSTLKIQRTERGDSAVYLCASQGANQPQHFGDGTRLSIL.

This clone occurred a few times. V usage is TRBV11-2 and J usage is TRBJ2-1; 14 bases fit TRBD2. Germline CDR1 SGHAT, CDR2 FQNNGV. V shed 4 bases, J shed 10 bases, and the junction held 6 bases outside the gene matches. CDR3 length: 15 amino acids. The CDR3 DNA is TGTGCCAGCAGCTCTCGACTAGCGGGGGGGCAAGAGCAGTTCTTC. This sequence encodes CASSSRLAGGQEQFF.

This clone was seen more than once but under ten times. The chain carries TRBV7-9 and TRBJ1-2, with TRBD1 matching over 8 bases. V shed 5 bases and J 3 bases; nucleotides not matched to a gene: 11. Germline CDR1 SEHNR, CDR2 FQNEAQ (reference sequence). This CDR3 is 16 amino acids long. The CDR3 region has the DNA TGTGCCAGCAGCACCCGAATGGACAGGGACTACTATGGCTACACCTTC. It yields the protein CASSTRMDRDYYGYTF.

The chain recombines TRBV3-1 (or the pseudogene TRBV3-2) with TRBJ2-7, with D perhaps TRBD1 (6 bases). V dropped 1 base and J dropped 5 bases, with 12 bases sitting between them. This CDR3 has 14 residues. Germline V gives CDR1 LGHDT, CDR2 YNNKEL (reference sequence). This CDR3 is CASSQVDRLHEQYF. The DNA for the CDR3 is TGTGCCAGCAGCCAAGTCGACAGGCTCCACGAGCAGTACTTC.

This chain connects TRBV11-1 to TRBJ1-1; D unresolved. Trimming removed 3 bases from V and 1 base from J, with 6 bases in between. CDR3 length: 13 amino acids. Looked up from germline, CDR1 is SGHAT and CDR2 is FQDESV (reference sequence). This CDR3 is CASSLRGNTEAFF. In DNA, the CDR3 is TGTGCCAGCAGCTTGAGAGGGAACACTGAAGCTTTCTTT.

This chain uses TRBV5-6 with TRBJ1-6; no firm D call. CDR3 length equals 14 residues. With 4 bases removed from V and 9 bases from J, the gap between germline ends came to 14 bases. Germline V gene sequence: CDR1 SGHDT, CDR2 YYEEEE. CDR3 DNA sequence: TGTGCCAGCAGCCGAGACGGGGTCGGTTCACCCCTCCACTTT. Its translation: CASSRDGVGSPLHF.

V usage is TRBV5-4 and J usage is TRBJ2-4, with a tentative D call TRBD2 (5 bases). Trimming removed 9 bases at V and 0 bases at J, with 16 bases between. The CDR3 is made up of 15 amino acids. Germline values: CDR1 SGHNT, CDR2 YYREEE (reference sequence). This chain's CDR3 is CATQPSGLAKNIQYF. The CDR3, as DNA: TGTGCCACTCAACCCAGTGGACTAGCCAAAAACATTCAGTACTTC.

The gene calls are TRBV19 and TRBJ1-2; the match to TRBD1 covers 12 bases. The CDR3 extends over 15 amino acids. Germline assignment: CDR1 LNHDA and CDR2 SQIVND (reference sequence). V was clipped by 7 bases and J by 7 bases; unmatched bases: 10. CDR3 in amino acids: CASTPGQGASAGYTF. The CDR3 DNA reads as TGTGCCAGTACTCCGGGACAGGGGGCGTCGGCTGGCTACACCTTC.

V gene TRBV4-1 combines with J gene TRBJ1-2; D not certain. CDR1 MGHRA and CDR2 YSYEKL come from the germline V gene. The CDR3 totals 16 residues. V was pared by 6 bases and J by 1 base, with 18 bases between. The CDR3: CASSRGPGVVNYGYTF. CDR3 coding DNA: TGCGCCAGCAGTCGAGGCCCCGGAGTCGTTAACTATGGCTACACCTTC.

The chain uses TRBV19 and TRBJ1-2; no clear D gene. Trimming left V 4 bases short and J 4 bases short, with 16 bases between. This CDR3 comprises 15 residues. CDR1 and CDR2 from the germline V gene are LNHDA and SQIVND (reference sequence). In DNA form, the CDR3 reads TGTGCCAGTAGTAGTTCGCCGGGTGCGCCCTATGGCTACACCTTC. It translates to CASSSSPGAPYGYTF.

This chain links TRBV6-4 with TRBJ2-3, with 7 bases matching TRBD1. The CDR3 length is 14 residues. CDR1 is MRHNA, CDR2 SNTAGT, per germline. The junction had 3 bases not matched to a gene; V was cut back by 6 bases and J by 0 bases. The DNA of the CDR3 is TGTGCCAGCAGCGGGGACAGTAGCACAGATACGCAGTATTTT. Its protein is CASSGDSSTDTQYF.

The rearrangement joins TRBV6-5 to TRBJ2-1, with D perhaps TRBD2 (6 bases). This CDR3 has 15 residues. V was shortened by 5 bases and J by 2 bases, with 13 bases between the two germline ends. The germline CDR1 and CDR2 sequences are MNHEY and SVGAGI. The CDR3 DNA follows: TGTGCCAGCAGTCTAATGCGGGGTACCTACAATGAGCAGTTCTTC. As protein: CASSLMRGTYNEQFF.

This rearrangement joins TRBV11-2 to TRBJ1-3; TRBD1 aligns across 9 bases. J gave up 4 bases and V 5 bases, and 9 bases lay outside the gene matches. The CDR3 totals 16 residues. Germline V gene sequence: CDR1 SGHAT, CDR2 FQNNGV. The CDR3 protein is CASSRIQGAAGNTIYF. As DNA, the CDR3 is TGTGCCAGCAGCCGTATACAGGGGGCGGCGGGAAACACCATATATTTT.

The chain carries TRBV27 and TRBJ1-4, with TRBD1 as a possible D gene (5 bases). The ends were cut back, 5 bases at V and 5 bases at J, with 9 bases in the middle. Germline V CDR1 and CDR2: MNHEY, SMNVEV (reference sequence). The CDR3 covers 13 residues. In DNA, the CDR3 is TGTGCCAGCAGTATAAGACAGAATGAAAAACTGTTTTTT. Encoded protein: CASSIRQNEKLFF.

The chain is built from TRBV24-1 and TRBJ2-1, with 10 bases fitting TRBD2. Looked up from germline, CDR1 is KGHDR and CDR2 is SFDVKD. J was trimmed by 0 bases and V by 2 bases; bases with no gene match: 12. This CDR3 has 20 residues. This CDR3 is CATSDSPGASGRGSYNEQFF. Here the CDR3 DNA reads TGTGCCACCAGTGATTCACCCGGGGCTAGCGGGAGAGGCTCCTACAATGAGCAGTTCTTC.